This T cell receptor (beta chain) appears in the sequencing data of a study of Ad26.COV2.S vaccination and SARS-CoV-2 variants. Germline lookup yields CDR1 SGHAT and CDR2 FQNNGV. CDR3 size: 13 residues. Trimming took 1 base from V and 4 from J, leaving 6 bases between them. Described treatment: some 19 received Ad26.COV2.S at low or high dose, single or two shots; roughly five received placebo; per-sample allocation not given. Collection of samples fell on day 63 after the first vaccine or placebo injection. Sequencing used immunoSEQ multiplex PCR; TCRdb keeps in-frame clones, though not all of them. The sample contains about 380,000 clones, about four fifths of which appear only once.

The sample here was peripheral blood, taken in a trial of Ad26.COV2.S vaccine versus placebo. The chain combines TRBV11-2 with TRBJ2-3, with D uncertain. This sequence was found in a person aged 18-65 years who received the Ad26.COV2.S COVID-19 vaccine or a placebo. CDR3 sequence (DNA): TGTGCCAGCAGCTTAGTTAAGGCAGATACGCAGTATTTT. This translates into CASSLVKADTQYF. Full variable domain (remainder filled in from reference TRBV11-2 and TRBJ2-3): EAGVAQSPRYKIIEKRQSVAFWCNPISGHATLYWYQQILGQGPKLLIQFQNNGVVDDSQLPKDRFSAERLKGVDSTLKIQPAKLEDSAVYLCASSLVKADTQYFGPGTRLTVL.